This T cell receptor (beta chain) was captured by sequencing in a study of T cell responses to AZD1222 COVID-19 vaccine (dated by TCRdb to about 2021). Notes on the research overall: A total of 230 to 250 trial participants underwent TCR sequencing, of whom more than 200 had received two doses of AZD1222 and roughly 26 had received two doses of the MenACWY control vaccine. Trial participants were enrolled into age subgroups of 18-55, 56-69 and 70-plus years, which contained approximately 150, 30 and 60 TCR-sequenced participants, respectively.

Concerning this clone itself: Its antigen remains unidentified. No qualities accompany the bases; no much larger clone lies one base away.

Study-wide findings and limitations: The whole spike protein was spanned by vaccine-associated CD4 TCRs, and dominant responses were seen in regions 160-218 and 743-854. No day 14 peak-response samples were available, so repertoires were characterized only after the peak T cell response. In the small 56-69-year group, the increase in depth fell short of significance, most likely because of low power. Spike-specific TCR breadth and depth rose significantly after two AZD1222 doses compared with day 0 and with MenACWY recipients. Reportedly, almost half of the unique spike-specific TCRs recognized epitopes lying outside the regions that are mutated in the B.1.351 and B.1.1.7 variants. Only five to seven AZD1222 recipients were SARS-CoV-2 seropositive at baseline, limiting conclusions about previously exposed vaccinees. Most participants were white British and females outnumbered males, and the authors suggested that clonal diversity may have been underestimated.

The germline V gene encodes CDR1 LGHNA and CDR2 YSLEER. Inclusive of the bounding cysteine and phenylalanine, the CDR3 is 16 residues long. The only DNA kept is the CDR3, 48 bases in frame from the first base. The V and J ends are trimmed by 0 bases and 0 bases, leaving 11 bases between them. The CDR3 regions of human TCRbeta chains were analyzed by immunosequencing. The paper's processing steps were these. Repertoire TCRs were checked for matches against a reference library of SARS-CoV-2-specific TCRs that had been generated using the MIRA antigen-specificity platform. Breadth was defined as the fraction of unique TCRs that were SARS-CoV-2-associated, and depth was defined as the fraction of total T cells that were SARS-CoV-2-associated. Using the MIRA data, each spike-specific TCR was mapped to the spike region that the TCR reacts to and placed in a CD4 or CD8 class. Log10-transformed breadth and depth values were compared by one-way ANOVA with Sidak's multiple comparisons tests. As stored in TCRdb, this immuneACCESS dataset retains in-frame rearrangements with V and J assigned. A fraction of the clones does not appear; measured against another copy, unresolved V genes explain less than half of the discrepancy, and the remainder lacks a known reason. V and J calls plus clone size are reproduced from that table; the DNA served to infer D and trimming. The sample contains 95,000 to 130,000 clones, 70% to 90% of them found a single time. The top ten constitute roughly 3.9% of the sample.

The intended sense of this specimen's time point label: baseline before first vaccination. According to the study, the label for this sample's treatment or condition signals: meningococcal conjugate vaccine given as trial control. Vaccinee samples came from UK trials COV001 and COV002, including a single-blind randomized controlled phase 2/3 trial of AZD1222 (ChAdOx1 nCoV-19) in healthy adults. For TCRbeta chain sequencing, PBMC samples were collected from trial participants at day 0 and at day 28 after the second dose. The specimen was peripheral blood, collected on day 0 of MenACWY control vaccination. The sequence was obtained from an adult in good health. This chain is built from TRBV4-3 and TRBJ1-1, with TRBD1 perhaps the D gene, on 5 matching bases. The nucleotide sequence reads TGCGCCAGCAGCCAAGATCTACGGGGCCTGAACACTGAAGCTTTCTTT. Its product reads: CASSQDLRGLNTEAFF.